The T cell receptor beta chain described here comes from a study of blood T cell repertoires in COVID-19. The V gene's germline CDR1 is SGHVS and CDR2 FNYEAQ. The germline V and J ends were trimmed by 3 bases and 0 bases, with 13 bases remaining between them. The CDR3 extends over 16 amino acids. In terms of age and location, participants ranged from about 18 to 95 years and lived in 24 US areas. Donors in Cohort 3 who had recovered were those with two negative PCRs, healthcare professional clearance, or resolution of their symptoms. Produced via immunoSEQ multiplex PCR; TCRdb's table is partial and in-frame only. This repertoire shows about 320,000 clones, about 85% found once; its top ten account for under 6%. This clone was picked up a small number of times.

The chain employs TRBV7-6 and TRBJ2-3, with D tentatively TRBD2 (5 bases). What was sequenced was PBMCs or T cells enriched from blood (not recorded which). This TCR was recovered from a woman aged 30 to 39 who had recovered from COVID-19. The CDR3 region is CASSLISGASTDTQYF. For the CDR3, the DNA is TGTGCCAGCAGCTTGATAAGCGGTGCTAGCACAGATACGCAGTATTTT. The full variable domain, its missing parts supplied by reference TRBV7-6 and TRBJ2-3, is GAGVSQSPRYKVTKRGQDVALRCDPISGHVSLYWYRQALGQGPEFLTYFNYEAQQDKSGLPNDRFSAERPEGSISTLTIQRTEQRDSAMYRCASSLISGASTDTQYFGPGTRLTVL.